What follows describes a single T cell receptor beta chain. This clone has a handful of counts. The antigen this receptor binds is unknown. Per-nucleotide qualities are absent, and no much larger clonotype sits a single base away. CDR1 MNHEY and CDR2 SMNVEV were looked up in the germline V gene (reference sequence). Trimming removed 2 bases from V and 4 bases from J, leaving 8 bases between the germline ends. Taken from cysteine to phenylalanine, the CDR3 has 13 residues. The read is trimmed to its CDR3 DNA, 39 bases read in frame from base 1. This specimen comes from a study of PD-L1 blockade in urothelial cancer (dated by TCRdb to the late 2010s). Looking at the study overall: Therapy was started around 2014 for all patients, and atezolizumab 1,200 mg was administered intravenously every 3 weeks. Pretreatment blood TCR-seq was available for nearly 30 patients, at least one posttreatment blood collection was obtained for 25 or so patients, and tumor TCR-seq was available for 25 or so patients. Blood samples were analyzed at 3 weeks after treatment start (second dose) and at 6 weeks after treatment start. Durable clinical benefit meant progression-free survival longer than 6 months, and TCR features were also tested against progression-free and overall survival. Patients had an ECOG performance status of 0 or 1 and had received between 0 and 3 prior chemotherapy regimens. In the same patients, pretreatment tumors underwent whole exome sequencing and RNA sequencing in addition to TCR sequencing. The study was an exploratory multi-omic analysis of somatic, immune and clinical correlates of response to PD-L1 blockade with atezolizumab in urothelial cancer. Blood samples yielded a median of around 140,000 T cells and roughly 83,000 unique TCRs, with median clonality 0.080. Twenty-five of 29 patients were identified as males with urothelial cancer of bladder origin, and a prior smoking history was reported by 18 of 29 patients. TCR sequencing covered pretreatment tumor samples and matched, serially collected peripheral blood taken before and after atezolizumab treatment. Several patients achieved durable clinical benefit and about 22 did not.

To estimate absolute template abundance from read counts, synthetic TCR analog templates were spiked into each PCR. Using the immunoSEQ assay, TCRbeta CDR3 regions were amplified from genomic DNA with bias-controlled V and J gene primers. Sequencing of rearranged TCRbeta segments was done at approximately 20X coverage. On the authors' methods: Clustering was used to correct sequencing errors, and CDR3s were annotated against IMGT so that V, D and J genes could be assigned. Downstream analyses used only productive TCRbeta rearrangements, leaving out any out-of-frame or stop-codon sequences. Clonality was computed as one minus Shannon entropy normalized by the log of the number of unique productive sequences. Clones differing between time points or between blood and tumor were identified by Fisher's exact test with Benjamini-Hochberg correction at adjusted p below 0.01. This immuneACCESS table, as held by TCRdb, lists in-frame sequences with V and J called but not all clones. Of the missing ones, under half trace to an unresolved V gene in checked studies; the others have no known cause. Clonal size and the V and J genes are those of that table, whereas D and trimming came from the DNA. The sample table contains approximately 79,000 clones; only one count was recorded for 87% of them. The ten largest make up over 5% of the sample.

Study-wide conclusions, independent of this receptor: Because of the small sample size (n ≈ 27) and the many exploratory analyses performed, the results are intended to be regarded as hypothesis-generating. Greater expansion of tumor-associated TCR clones in peripheral blood 3 weeks after the start of treatment was observed in patients with durable benefit (n ≈ 22, p = 0.022). Improved progression-free and overall survival was associated with having pretreatment peripheral blood TCR clonality below the median.

The cohort included 29 patients with locally advanced or metastatic urothelial carcinoma who were treated at Memorial Sloan Kettering on a trial protocol. Peripheral blood mononuclear cells were collected pretreatment and during treatment, at between 1 and 8 total time points per patient. The Qiagen DNeasy Blood extraction kit was used to purify genomic DNA from total PBMCs and tumor samples. PBMCs were collected pretreatment and during treatment, and were isolated and stored as previously described. The sequencing here drew on PBMCs, taken around atezolizumab (anti-PD-L1) treatment. This receptor was taken from a woman aged 65 to 85 with urothelial cancer. The rearranged chain carries TRBV27 and TRBJ1-2, with the D gene uncertain. DNA sequence: TGTGCCAGCAGTTTAGACCCTAGCTATGGCTACACCTTC. It specifies CASSLDPSYGYTF.